This TCR beta chain was obtained from a study of beta chain features in type 1 diabetes. The CDR3 has 15 amino acids. The trim removed 4 bases at V and 6 bases at J, leaving 10 bases unmatched. The germline V gene encodes CDR1 SGHNT and CDR2 YYREEE (reference sequence). This clone came up a few times. Its antigen is unknown. General observations from the study: Patients with Type 1 diabetes showed moderately but significantly shorter TCRB CDR3s in all four CD4+ subsets.

Investigators reverse transcribed all isolated RNA, so they sequenced expressed TCRB transcripts. Clones were sequenced by immunoSEQ multiplex PCR, and TCRdb holds only the in-frame ones, with some missing. The sample holds 250,000 or so clones, around 13% seen once. The chain uses TRBV5-4 and TRBJ2-5; 9 bases are shared with TRBD1. The sample comprised naive CD4+ T cells from blood. The clonotype was recovered from a man under 40 with type 1 diabetes. CDR3 DNA: TGTGCCAGCAGCCCTTGGGGACAGGGAGGGCAGACCCAGTACTTC. Amino acids: CASSPWGQGGQTQYF.